This T cell receptor (beta chain) was found in a study of blood T cell repertoires in COVID-19. About the study: T cells, B-cell-depleted T cells, or PBMCs supplied cDNA or gDNA.

The CDR3 runs 18 residues. CDR1 and CDR2 from the germline V gene are SGHVS and FNYEAQ. After removal of 4 bases from V and 0 bases from J, the junction contained 12 bases not matched to a gene. Profiling relied on immunoSEQ multiplex PCR, and the TCRdb table lists in-frame clones only, not all of them. The sample holds approximately 100,000 clones, around 86% seen once. The cohort comprised adults aged roughly 18 to 95 years residing in about two dozen US areas. Symptom resolution, clearance, or two negative PCRs marked the recovered donors of Cohort 3. Sequences were obtained from PBMCs or T cells enriched from blood (not recorded which). The receptor was derived from a woman in her fifties or sixties who had recovered from COVID-19. The rearrangement uses TRBV7-6 and TRBJ2-7; 10 positions agree with TRBD1. CDR3 in amino acids: CASSSQPPGQGPSYEQYF. The CDR3 DNA sequence: TGTGCCAGCAGCTCCCAGCCACCGGGACAGGGGCCCTCCTACGAGCAGTACTTC.